The source of this T cell receptor (beta chain) is a study of CD8 T cells in Susac syndrome. This clonotype occurred a few times. The authors reverse transcribed about 0.5 to 1 ug RNA with random hexamers. TCRdb reprocessed the immunoSEQ multiplex PCR reads via MiXCR and lists one record per CDR3 protein. In the table there are 400,000 to 550,000 distinct CDR3 sequences, approximately 85% of which are singletons. Sequenced sample: CD8+ T cells from PBMCs. This TCR was sampled from a human donor with multiple sclerosis.

CDR3 DNA: TGTGCCAGTAGTATTACAGGGGGTAACACTGAAGCTTTCTTT. Translating gives CASSITGGNTEAFF. The rearrangement uses TRBV19 and TRBJ1-1, with 8 bases fitting TRBD1. The junction had 2 bases not matched to a gene; V was cut back by 3 bases and J by 2 bases. Per the germline V gene, CDR1 is LNHDA and CDR2 is SQIVND (reference sequence). There are 14 residues in the CDR3.